Shown below are 20 T cell receptor beta chains from a single sample sequenced in a study of T cell responses to AZD1222 COVID-19 vaccine. The assay was immunoSEQ multiplex PCR, and TCRdb's table has in-frame clones only and misses some. Seen here are some 140,000 clones, 85% to 95% observed once, and the top ten hold roughly 1.7%. The sample here was peripheral blood, taken on day 0 of AZD1222 vaccination. The receptors come from an adult in good health.

The chain couples TRBV7-9 to TRBJ1-2; maybe TRBD1 (5 bases). V was trimmed by 3 bases and J by 0 bases, leaving 11 bases between them. This CDR3 contains 15 residues. The germline gives CDR1 SEHNR, CDR2 FQNEAQ (reference sequence). For the CDR3, the DNA is TGTGCCAGCAGCTTTTCCGGGACTCCTAACTATGGCTACACCTTC. It specifies CASSFSGTPNYGYTF.

V gene TRBV19 combines with J gene TRBJ2-7; 7 nucleotides agree with TRBD2. V was pared by 6 bases and J by 1 base, with 12 bases of the junction left unmatched. The CDR3 sequence is 16 residues long. Germline V gene data show CDR1 as LNHDA and CDR2 as SQIVND (reference sequence). Written as DNA, the CDR3 is TGTGCCAGTAGCTTCACCGGCGGGAGAGTGTCCTACGAGCAGTACTTC. This translates into CASSFTGGRVSYEQYF.

The genes are TRBV6-5 and TRBJ2-7, with a possible D match to TRBD1 (6 bases). V lost 7 bases, J lost 0 bases, and 13 bases lay in between. The CDR3 consists of 14 residues. Per the germline V gene, CDR1 is MNHEY and CDR2 is SVGAGI. The CDR3 DNA reads TGTGCCAGCACGGGTTCCAGGGGCTCCTACGAGCAGTACTTC. Translated, it gives CASTGSRGSYEQYF.

The rearrangement links TRBV18 to TRBJ2-3, with D hard to call. Deletions cut 3 bases from V and 0 bases from J, with 10 bases between. In germline, CDR1 is KGHSH, CDR2 LQKENI. The CDR3 spans 15 residues. The chain's CDR3 is CASSPLSSSTDTQYF. The CDR3 DNA sequence: TGTGCCAGCTCACCCCTTTCCTCTAGCACAGATACGCAGTATTTT.

This chain links TRBV19 with TRBJ1-1; the match to TRBD1 covers 8 bases. The junction had 4 bases not matched to a gene; V was cut back by 4 bases and J by 0 bases. This CDR3 has 15 residues. Germline CDR1 LNHDA, CDR2 SQIVND (reference sequence). The CDR3 DNA reads as TGTGCCAGTAGTACGCGGACAGGGTTGAACACTGAAGCTTTCTTT. This sequence encodes CASSTRTGLNTEAFF. Looking up the rest from reference TRBV19 and TRBJ1-1 gives the full variable domain: DGGITQSPKYLFRKEGQNVTLSCEQNLNHDAMYWYRQDPGQGLRLIYYSQIVNDFQKGDIAEGYSVSREKKESFPLTVTSAQKNPTAFYLCASSTRTGLNTEAFFGQGTRLTVV.

The gene calls are TRBV7-6 and TRBJ2-1, with 8 bases identical to TRBD2. CDR3 length: 16 residues. Per germline, CDR1 SGHVS and CDR2 FNYEAQ. V lost 5 bases to trimming and J lost 1 base; unmatched junction nucleotides: 7. The CDR3 here is CASSHNAGGSYNEQFF. Written as DNA, the CDR3 is TGTGCCAGCAGCCACAACGCGGGGGGATCCTACAATGAGCAGTTCTTC.

This chain connects TRBV18 to TRBJ1-2, with 10 bases lining up with TRBD1. The CDR3 runs to 13 residues. In germline, CDR1 is KGHSH, CDR2 LQKENI. With V trimmed by 3 bases and J by 5 bases, 0 bases remained unmatched. The CDR3 bases are TGTGCCAGCTCACCGGACAGGGGGTATGGCTACACCTTC. Translated, it gives CASSPDRGYGYTF.

CDR3 sequence reads: CASSPRGAGTASYNEQFF. In DNA form, the CDR3 reads TGTGCCAGCAGCCCACGCGGGGCGGGGACAGCATCCTACAATGAGCAGTTCTTC. The chain joins TRBV9 to TRBJ2-1; a possible D gene is TRBD1 (7 bases). The CDR3 is 18 amino acids. In germline, CDR1 is SGDLS, CDR2 YYNGEE. V lost 4 bases and J 1 base, leaving 21 bases between the germline ends.

This chain connects TRBV27 to TRBJ2-7; D possibly corresponds to TRBD2 (6 bases). Trimming shortened V by 4 bases and J by 9 bases, and 22 bases separated the two germline ends. The CDR3 runs to 15 residues. In germline, CDR1 is MNHEY, CDR2 SMNVEV (reference sequence). CDR3 amino acids: CASSSHRDSPLGQYF. CDR3 nucleotides: TGTGCCAGCAGTTCACACCGGGACTCCCCTTTGGGGCAGTACTTC.

The rearrangement links TRBV12-3 or TRBV12-4 to TRBJ1-3; D is unclear. The V and J ends lost 2 bases and 11 bases respectively, with 13 bases between them. CDR3 size: 13 residues. Here the CDR3 DNA reads TGTGCCAGCAGTTTAAGACCCTCCTCCGCCATATATTTT. It specifies CASSLRPSSAIYF.

The chain's CDR3 is CASSLGTEHQPQHF. CDR3 in DNA: TGTGCCAGCAGCTTAGGGACGGAGCATCAGCCCCAGCATTTT. The V call is TRBV7-9, the J call TRBJ1-5; no reliable D call. V was pared by 1 base and J by 5 bases, with 9 bases between. The CDR3 covers 14 residues. CDR1 is SEHNR and CDR2 is FQNEAQ in the germline V gene (reference sequence).

The CDR3 loop is CASSQDITGELFF. CDR3 in DNA: TGTGCCAGCAGTCAGGACATTACCGGGGAGCTGTTTTTT. The chain is built from TRBV27 and TRBJ2-2; D may be TRBD1 (5 bases). CDR1 is MNHEY, CDR2 SMNVEV, per germline (reference sequence). This CDR3 has 13 residues. V dropped 5 bases and J dropped 5 bases, with 9 bases sitting between them.

The chain couples TRBV21-1 to TRBJ2-1; the table's D call TRBD2 went unverified against the DNA. TRBV21-1 represents a pseudogene. The CDR3 runs 17 residues. CDR3 sequence reads: CASSKDLAGGPYNEQFF. CDR3 DNA sequence: TGTGCCAGCAGCAAAGACCTAGCGGGGGGGCCCTACAATGAGCAGTTCTTC.

This clone was seen only once. This chain uses TRBV19 with TRBJ2-5, with 7 bases aligning to TRBD1. CDR1 is LNHDA, CDR2 SQIVND, per germline (reference sequence). This CDR3 comprises 14 residues. Germline trimming cut 2 bases from V and 4 bases from J; bases unmatched to any gene: 4. The CDR3 loop reads CASSILPGGETQYF. In nucleotides, the CDR3 is TGTGCCAGTAGTATACTACCAGGGGGAGAGACCCAGTACTTC.

This clone was observed a single time. The CDR3 nucleotides are TGTGCCAGCAGCCTTACAAGGGGGAAACCTCAGCCCCAGCATTTT. Encoded protein: CASSLTRGKPQPQHF. V gene TRBV3-1 (or the pseudogene TRBV3-2) combines with J gene TRBJ1-5, with D possibly being TRBD1 (6 bases). CDR1 and CDR2 (germline): LGHDT, YNNKEL (reference sequence). Deletions cut 4 bases from V and 6 bases from J, with 16 bases between. The CDR3 loop spans 15 amino acids.

The chain links TRBV19 to TRBJ1-5; D might be TRBD1 (5 bases). CDR3 length: 14 amino acids. Germline assignment: CDR1 LNHDA and CDR2 SQIVND (reference sequence). Trimming left V 10 bases short and J 7 bases short, with 20 bases between. CDR3 DNA sequence: TGTGCCACCCGGGTACGGGGACGTTACCAGCCCCAGCATTTT. This sequence encodes CATRVRGRYQPQHF.

V gene TRBV19 combines with J gene TRBJ2-1; 11 bases match TRBD2. Germline CDR1 LNHDA, CDR2 SQIVND (reference sequence). The CDR3 totals 15 residues. The junction had 5 bases not matched to a gene; V was cut back by 5 bases and J by 5 bases. CDR3 bases: TGTGCCAGTAGTCTACTAGCGGGGGCCAACAATGAGCAGTTCTTC. Its protein is CASSLLAGANNEQFF.

The rearrangement links TRBV7-8 to TRBJ1-4; D is unclear. V lost 1 base to trimming and J lost 13 bases, with 13 bases between them. Germline V CDR1 and CDR2: SGHVS, FQNEAQ. The CDR3 has 13 residues. The CDR3 region has the DNA TGTGCCAGCAGCTTAGAATTCAGTGTACTACTGTTTTTT. As protein: CASSLEFSVLLFF.

The chain uses TRBV10-3 and TRBJ2-1; D uncertain. Trimming took off 3 bases at V and 5 bases at J, with 11 bases between the two ends. The CDR3 totals 14 residues. CDR1 is ENHRY, CDR2 SYGVKD, per germline. In DNA, the CDR3 is TGTGCCATCAGTGACTCCCGGGCCCACAATGAGCAGTTCTTC. The encoded protein is CAISDSRAHNEQFF.

The rearrangement joins TRBV2 to TRBJ2-7, with D perhaps assigned TRBD1 or TRBD2 (5 bases each). V was cut by 3 bases and J by 7 bases, with 16 bases left in between. The CDR3 has 14 amino acids. The germline V gene encodes CDR1 SNHLY and CDR2 FYNNEI. The CDR3 bases are TGTGCCAGCAGTGAGGGGCGGGTCTTCGGAGAGCAGTACTTC. Its translation is CASSEGRVFGEQYF.